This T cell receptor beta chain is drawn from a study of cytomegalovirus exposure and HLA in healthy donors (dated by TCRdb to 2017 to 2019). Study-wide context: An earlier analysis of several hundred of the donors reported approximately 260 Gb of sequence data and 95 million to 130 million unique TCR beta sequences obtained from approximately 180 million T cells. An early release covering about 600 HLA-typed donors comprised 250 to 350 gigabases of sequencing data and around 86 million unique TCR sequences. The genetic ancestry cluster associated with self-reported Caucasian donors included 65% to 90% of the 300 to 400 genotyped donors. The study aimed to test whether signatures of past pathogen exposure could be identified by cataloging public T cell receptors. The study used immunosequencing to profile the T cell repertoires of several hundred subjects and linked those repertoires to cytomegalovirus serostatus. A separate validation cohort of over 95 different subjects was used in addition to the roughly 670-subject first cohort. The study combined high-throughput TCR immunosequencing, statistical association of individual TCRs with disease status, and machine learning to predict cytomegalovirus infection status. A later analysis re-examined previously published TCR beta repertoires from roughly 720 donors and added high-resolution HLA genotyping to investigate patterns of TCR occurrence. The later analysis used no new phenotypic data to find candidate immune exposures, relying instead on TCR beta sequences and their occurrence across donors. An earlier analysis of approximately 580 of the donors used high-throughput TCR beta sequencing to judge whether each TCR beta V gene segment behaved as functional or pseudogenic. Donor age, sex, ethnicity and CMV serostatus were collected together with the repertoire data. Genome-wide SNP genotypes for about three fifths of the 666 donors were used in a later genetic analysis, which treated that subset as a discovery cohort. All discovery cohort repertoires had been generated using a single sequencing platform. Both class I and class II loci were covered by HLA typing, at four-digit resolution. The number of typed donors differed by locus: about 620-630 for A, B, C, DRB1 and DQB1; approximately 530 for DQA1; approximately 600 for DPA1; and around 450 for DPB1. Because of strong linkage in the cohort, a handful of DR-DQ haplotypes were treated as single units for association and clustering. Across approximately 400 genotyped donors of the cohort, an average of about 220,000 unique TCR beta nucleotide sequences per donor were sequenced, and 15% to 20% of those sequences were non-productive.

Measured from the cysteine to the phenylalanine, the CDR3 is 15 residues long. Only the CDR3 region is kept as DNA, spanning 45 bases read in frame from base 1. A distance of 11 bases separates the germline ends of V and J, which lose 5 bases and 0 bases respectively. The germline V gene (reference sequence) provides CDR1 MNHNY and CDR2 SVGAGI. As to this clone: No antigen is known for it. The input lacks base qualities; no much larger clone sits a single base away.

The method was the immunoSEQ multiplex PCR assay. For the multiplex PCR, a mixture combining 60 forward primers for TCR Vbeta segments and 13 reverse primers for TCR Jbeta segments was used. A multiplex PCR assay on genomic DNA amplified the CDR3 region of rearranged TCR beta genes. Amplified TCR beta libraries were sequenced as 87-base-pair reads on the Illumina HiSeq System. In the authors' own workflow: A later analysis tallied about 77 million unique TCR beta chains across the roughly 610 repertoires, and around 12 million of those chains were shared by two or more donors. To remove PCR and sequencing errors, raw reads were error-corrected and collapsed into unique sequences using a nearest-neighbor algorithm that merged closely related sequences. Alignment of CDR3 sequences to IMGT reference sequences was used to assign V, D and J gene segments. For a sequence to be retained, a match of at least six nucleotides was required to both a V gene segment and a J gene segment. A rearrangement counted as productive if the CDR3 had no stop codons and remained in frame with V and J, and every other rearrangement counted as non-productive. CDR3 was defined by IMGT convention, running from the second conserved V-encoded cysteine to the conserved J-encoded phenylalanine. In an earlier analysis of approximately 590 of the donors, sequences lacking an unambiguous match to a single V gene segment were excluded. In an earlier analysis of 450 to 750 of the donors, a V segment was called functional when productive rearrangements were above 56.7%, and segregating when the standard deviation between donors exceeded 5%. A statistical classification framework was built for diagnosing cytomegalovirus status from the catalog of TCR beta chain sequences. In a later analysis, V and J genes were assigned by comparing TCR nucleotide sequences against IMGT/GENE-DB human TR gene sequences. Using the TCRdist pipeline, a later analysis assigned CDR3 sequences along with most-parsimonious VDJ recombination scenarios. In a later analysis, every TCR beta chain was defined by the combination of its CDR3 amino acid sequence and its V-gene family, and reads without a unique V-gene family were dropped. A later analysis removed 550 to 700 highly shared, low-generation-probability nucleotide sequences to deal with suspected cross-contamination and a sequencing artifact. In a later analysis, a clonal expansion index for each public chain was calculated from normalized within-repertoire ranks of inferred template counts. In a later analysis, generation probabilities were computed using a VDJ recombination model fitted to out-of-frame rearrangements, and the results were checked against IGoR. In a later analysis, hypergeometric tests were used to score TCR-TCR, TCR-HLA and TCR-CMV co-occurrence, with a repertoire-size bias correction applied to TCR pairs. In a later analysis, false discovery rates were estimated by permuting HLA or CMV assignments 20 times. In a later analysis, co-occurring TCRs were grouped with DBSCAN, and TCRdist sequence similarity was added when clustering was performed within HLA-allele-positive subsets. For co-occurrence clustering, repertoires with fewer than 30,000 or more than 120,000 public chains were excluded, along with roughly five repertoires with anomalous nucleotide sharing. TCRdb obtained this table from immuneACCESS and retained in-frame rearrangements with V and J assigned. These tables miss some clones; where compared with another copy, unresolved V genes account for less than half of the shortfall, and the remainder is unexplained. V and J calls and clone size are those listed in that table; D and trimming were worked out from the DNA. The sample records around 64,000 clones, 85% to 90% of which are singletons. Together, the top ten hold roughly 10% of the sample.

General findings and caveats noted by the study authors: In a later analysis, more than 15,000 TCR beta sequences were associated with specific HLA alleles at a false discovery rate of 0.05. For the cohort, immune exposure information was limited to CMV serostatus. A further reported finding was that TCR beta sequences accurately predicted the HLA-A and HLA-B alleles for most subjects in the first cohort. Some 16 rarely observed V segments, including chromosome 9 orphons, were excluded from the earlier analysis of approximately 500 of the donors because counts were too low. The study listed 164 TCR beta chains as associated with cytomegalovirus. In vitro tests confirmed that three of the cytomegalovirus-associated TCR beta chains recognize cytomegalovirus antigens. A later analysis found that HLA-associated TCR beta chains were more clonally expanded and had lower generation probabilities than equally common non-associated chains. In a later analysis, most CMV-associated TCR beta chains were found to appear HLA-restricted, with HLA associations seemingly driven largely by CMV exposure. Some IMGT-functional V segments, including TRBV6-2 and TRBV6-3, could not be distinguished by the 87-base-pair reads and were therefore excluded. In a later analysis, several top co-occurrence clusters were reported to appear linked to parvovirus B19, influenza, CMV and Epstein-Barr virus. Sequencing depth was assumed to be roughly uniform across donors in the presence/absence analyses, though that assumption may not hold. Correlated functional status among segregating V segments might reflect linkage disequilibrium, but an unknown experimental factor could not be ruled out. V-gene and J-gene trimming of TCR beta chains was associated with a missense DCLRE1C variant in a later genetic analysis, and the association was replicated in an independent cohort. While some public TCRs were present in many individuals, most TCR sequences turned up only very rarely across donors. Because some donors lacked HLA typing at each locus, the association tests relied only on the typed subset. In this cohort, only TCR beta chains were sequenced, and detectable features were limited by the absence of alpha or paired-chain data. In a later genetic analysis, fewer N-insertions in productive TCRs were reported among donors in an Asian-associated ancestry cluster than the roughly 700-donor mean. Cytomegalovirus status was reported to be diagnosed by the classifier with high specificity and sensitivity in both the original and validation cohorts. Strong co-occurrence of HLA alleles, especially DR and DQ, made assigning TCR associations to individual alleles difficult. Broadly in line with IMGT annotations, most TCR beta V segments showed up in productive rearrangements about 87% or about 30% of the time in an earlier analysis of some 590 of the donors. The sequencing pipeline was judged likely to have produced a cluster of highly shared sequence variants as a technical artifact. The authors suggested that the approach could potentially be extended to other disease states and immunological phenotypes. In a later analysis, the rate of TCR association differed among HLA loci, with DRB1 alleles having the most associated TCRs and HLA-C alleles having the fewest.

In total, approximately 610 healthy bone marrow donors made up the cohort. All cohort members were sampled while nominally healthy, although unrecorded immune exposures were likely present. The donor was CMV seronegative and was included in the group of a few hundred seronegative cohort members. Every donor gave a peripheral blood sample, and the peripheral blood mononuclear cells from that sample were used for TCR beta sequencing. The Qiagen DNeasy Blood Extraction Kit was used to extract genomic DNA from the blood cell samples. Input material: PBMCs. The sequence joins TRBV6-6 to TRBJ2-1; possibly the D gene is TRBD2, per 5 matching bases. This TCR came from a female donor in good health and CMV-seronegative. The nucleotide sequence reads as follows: TGTGCCAGCAGTCTGGACGGGAACTCCTACAATGAGCAGTTCTTC. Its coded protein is CASSLDGNSYNEQFF.